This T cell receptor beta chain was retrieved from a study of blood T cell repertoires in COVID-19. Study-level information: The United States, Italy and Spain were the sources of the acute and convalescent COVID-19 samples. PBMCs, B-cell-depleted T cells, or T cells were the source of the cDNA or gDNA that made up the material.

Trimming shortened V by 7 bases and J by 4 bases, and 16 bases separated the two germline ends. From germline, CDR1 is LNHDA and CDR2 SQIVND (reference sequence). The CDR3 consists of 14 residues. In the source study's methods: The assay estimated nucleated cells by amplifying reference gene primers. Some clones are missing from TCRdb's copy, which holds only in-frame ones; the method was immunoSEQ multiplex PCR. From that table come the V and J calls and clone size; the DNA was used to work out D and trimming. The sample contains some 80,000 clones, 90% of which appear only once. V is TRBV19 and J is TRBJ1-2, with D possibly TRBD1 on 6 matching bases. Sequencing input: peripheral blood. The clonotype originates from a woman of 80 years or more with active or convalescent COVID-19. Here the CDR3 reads CASIGPTGIYGYTF. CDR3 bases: TGTGCCAGTATTGGACCGACAGGCATCTATGGCTACACCTTC.